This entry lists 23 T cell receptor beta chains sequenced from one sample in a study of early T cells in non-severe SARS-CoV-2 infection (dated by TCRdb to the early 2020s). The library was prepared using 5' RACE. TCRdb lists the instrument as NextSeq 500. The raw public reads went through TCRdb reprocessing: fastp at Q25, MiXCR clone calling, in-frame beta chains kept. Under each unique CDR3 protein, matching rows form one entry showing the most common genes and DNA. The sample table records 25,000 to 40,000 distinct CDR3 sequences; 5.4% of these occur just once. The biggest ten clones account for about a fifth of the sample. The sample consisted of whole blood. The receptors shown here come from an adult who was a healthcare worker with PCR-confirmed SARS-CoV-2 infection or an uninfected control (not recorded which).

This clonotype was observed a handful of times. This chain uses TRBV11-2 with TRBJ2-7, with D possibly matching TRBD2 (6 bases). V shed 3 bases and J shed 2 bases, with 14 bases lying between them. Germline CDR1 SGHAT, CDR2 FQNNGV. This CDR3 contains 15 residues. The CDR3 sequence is CASSFVAGYPYEQYF. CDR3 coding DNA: TGTGCCAGCAGCTTCGTGGCGGGGTACCCCTACGAGCAGTACTTC.

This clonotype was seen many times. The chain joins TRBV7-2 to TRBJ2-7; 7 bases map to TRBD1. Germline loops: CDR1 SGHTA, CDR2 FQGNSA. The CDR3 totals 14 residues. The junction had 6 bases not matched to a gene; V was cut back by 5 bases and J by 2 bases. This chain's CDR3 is CASSPGTVPYEQYF. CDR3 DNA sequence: TGTGCCAGCAGCCCTGGGACAGTCCCCTACGAGCAGTACTTC.

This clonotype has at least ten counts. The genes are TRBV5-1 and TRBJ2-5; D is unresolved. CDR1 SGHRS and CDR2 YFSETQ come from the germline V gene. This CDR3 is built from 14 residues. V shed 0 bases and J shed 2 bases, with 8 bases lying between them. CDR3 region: CASSLGAVQETQYF. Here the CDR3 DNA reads TGCGCCAGCAGCTTGGGGGCGGTTCAAGAGACCCAGTACTTC.

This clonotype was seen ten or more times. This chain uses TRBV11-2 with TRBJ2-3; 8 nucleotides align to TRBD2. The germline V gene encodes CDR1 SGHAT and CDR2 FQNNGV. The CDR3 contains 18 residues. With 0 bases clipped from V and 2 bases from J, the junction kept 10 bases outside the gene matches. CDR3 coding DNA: TGTGCCAGCAGCTTAGATATTTCGCGGGGGGACCTCACAGATACGCAGTATTTT. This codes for CASSLDISRGDLTDTQYF.

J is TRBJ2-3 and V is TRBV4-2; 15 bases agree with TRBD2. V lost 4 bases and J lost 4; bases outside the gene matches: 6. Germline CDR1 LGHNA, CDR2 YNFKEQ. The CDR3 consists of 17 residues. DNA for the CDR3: TGTGCCAGCAGCCCCCGGACTAGCGGGGGGGGCGCAGATACGCAGTATTTT. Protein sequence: CASSPRTSGGGADTQYF.

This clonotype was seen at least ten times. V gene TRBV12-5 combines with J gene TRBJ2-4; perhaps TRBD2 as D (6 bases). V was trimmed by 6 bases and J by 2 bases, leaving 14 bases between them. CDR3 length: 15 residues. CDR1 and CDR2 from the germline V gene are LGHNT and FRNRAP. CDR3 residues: CASGPGGMTKNIQYF. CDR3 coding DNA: TGTGCTAGTGGCCCCGGAGGGATGACCAAAAACATTCAGTACTTC.

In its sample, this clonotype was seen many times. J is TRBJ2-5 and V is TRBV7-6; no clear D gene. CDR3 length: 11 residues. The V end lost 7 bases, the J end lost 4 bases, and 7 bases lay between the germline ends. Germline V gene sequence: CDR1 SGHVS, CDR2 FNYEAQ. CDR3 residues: CASTRGETQYF. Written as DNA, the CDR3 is TGTGCCAGCACCAGAGGAGAGACCCAGTACTTC.

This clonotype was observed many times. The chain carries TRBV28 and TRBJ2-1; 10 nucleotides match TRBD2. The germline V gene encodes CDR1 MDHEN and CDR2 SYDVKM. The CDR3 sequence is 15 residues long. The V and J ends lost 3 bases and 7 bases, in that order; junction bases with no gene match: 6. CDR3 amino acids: CASSFRAGGRNEQFF. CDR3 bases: TGTGCCAGCAGTTTTCGAGCGGGAGGGCGTAATGAGCAGTTCTTC.

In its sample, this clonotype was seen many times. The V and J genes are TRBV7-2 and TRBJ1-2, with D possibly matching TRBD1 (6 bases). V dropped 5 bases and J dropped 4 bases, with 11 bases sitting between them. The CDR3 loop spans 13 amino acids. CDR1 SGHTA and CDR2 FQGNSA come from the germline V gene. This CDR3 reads CASSQGQGYGYTF. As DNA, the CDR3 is TGTGCCAGCAGCCAGGGGCAGGGCTATGGCTACACCTTC.

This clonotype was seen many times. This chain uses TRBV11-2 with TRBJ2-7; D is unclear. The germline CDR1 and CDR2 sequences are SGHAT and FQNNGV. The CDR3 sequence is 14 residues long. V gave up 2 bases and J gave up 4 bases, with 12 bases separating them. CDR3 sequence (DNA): TGTGCCAGCAGCTTAAGCCGAGAAGCATACGAGCAGTACTTC. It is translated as CASSLSREAYEQYF.

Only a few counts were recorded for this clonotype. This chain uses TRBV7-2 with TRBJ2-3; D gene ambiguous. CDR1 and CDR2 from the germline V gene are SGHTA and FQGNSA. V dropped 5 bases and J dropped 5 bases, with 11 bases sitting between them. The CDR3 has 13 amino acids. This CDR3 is CASSASVLDTQYF. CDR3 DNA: TGTGCCAGCAGCGCCTCAGTGCTAGATACGCAGTATTTT. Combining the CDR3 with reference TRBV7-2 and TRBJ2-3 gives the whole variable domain GAGVSQSPSNKVTEKGKDVELRCDPISGHTALYWYRQSLGQGLEFLIYFQGNSAPDKSGLPSDRFSAERTGGSVSTLTIQRTQQEDSAVYLCASSASVLDTQYFGPGTRLTVL.

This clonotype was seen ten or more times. The DNA of the CDR3 is TGCGCCAGCAGCTTATCGGGACAGGGAGGGGGCGATGGCTACACCTTC. Translation: CASSLSGQGGGDGYTF. The J gene is TRBJ1-2, the V gene TRBV5-1; the match to TRBD1 covers 9 bases. This CDR3 region has 16 residues. Per germline, CDR1 SGHRS and CDR2 YFSETQ. The J segment lost 6 bases and the V segment lost 2 bases, leaving 11 bases of the junction unmatched.

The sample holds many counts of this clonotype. The CDR3 protein is CASSLRQQTNYGYTF. In nucleotides, the CDR3 is TGTGCCAGCAGCTTAAGACAGCAGACGAACTATGGCTACACCTTC. J is TRBJ1-2 and V is TRBV7-2; the D gene is possibly TRBD1 (5 bases). The CDR3 runs 15 residues. CDR1 and CDR2 from the germline V gene are SGHTA and FQGNSA. Trimming took 2 bases from V and 2 from J, leaving 12 bases between them.

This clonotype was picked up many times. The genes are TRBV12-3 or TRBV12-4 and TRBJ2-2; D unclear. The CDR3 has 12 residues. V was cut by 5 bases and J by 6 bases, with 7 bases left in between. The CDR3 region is CASSQVAGELFF. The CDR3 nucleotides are TGTGCCAGCAGTCAGGTAGCCGGGGAGCTGTTTTTT.

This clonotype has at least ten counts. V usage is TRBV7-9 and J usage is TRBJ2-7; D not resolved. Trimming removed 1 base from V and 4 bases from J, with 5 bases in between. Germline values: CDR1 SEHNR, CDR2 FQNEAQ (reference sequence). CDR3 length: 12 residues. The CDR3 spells CASSLEQYEQYF. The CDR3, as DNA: TGTGCCAGCAGCTTAGAGCAATACGAGCAGTACTTC.

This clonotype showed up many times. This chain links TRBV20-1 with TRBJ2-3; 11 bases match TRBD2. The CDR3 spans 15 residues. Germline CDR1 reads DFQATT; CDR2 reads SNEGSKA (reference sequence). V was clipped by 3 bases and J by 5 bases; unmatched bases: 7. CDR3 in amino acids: CSASLTSGVGDTQYF. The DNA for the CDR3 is TGCAGTGCTAGCTTGACTAGCGGGGTGGGAGATACGCAGTATTTT.

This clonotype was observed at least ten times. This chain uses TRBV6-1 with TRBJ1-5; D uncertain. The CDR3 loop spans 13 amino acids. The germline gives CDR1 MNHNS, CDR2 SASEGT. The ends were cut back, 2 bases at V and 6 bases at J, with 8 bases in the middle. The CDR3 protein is CASSERERQPQHF. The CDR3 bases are TGTGCCAGCAGTGAAAGAGAGCGTCAGCCCCAGCATTTT.

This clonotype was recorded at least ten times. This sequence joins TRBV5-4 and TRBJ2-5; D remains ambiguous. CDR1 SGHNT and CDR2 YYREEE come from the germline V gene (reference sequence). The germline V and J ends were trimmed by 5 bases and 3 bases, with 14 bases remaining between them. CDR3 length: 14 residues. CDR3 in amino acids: CASRKDGWEETQYF. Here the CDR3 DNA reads TGTGCCAGCAGGAAGGACGGGTGGGAAGAGACCCAGTACTTC.

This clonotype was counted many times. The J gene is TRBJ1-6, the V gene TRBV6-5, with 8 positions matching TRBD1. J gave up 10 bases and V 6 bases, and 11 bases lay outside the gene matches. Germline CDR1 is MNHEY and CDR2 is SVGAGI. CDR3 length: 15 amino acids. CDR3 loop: CASSLGPDRESPLHF. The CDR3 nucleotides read TGTGCCAGCAGCCTCGGCCCGGACAGGGAGTCACCCCTCCACTTT.

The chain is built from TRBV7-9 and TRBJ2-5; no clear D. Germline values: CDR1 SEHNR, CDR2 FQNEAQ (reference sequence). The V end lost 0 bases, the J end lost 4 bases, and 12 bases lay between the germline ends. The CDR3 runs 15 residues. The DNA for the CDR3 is TGTGCCAGCAGCTTAGCGCACTACGACGGAGAGACCCAGTACTTC. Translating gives CASSLAHYDGETQYF.

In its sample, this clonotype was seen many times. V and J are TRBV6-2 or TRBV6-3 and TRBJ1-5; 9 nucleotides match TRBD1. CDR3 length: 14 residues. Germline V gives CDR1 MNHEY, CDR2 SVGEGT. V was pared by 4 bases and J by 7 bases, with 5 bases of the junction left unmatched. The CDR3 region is CASSFGQGRQPQHF. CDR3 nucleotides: TGTGCCAGCAGTTTCGGACAGGGGAGACAGCCCCAGCATTTT.

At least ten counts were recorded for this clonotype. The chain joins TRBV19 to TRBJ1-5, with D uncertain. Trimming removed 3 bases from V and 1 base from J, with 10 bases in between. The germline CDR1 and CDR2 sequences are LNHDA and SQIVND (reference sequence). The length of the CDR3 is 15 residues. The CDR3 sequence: CASSMLGASNQPQHF. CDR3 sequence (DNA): TGTGCCAGTAGTATGCTGGGCGCCAGCAATCAGCCCCAGCATTTT.

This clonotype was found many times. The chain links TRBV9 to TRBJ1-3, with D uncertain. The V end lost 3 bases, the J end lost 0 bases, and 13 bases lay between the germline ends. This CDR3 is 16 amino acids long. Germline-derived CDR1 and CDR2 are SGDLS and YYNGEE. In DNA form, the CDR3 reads TGTGCCAGCAGCGATCCTTACTCCTTCTCTGGAAACACCATATATTTT. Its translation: CASSDPYSFSGNTIYF.